This T cell receptor (beta chain) was recovered during a study of post-analysis software for immune sequencing data. Study-level information: The patients showed relapsing-remitting, secondary progressive and progressive-relapsing multiple sclerosis courses.

Trimming left V 4 bases short and J 0 bases short, with 9 bases between. CDR1 PRHDT and CDR2 FYEKMQ come from the germline V gene (reference sequence). The CDR3 runs to 14 residues. Included in the TCR beta cDNA libraries were unique molecular identifiers. MiXCR, applied by TCRdb to the PCR reads, yields one record per CDR3 protein. The sample carries about 810,000 distinct CDR3 sequences, about 53% recorded once. On this clonotype: Its specificity is not known.

Study results and limitations: Multiple sclerosis patients had significantly lower normalized Chao1 diversity than controls. When patients were compared with controls, 4 or 5 TRBV segments were more frequent, TRBV5-6, TRBV5-1 and TRBV20-1 among them. Analysis by F measure revealed that same-batch samples clustered strongly together.

The sequencing input was blood. The origin of this receptor is a girl under 18 with multiple sclerosis. The V and J genes are TRBV13 and TRBJ2-5, with no clear D. The CDR3 spells CASSSGRNQETQYF. The CDR3 coding sequence is TGTGCCAGCAGCTCCGGACGCAACCAAGAGACCCAGTACTTC.